This entry is about one TCR beta chain. Its antigen remains undetermined. The sample holds no much larger clone one base away, and base qualities are not on file. This entry belongs to a study of blood T cells in healthy people across ages (dated by TCRdb to between 2015 and 2017). As for the study more broadly: In model experiments, template switching captured about one uniquely barcoded TCR beta cDNA molecule for every two T cells. The donors were divided into four age groups: young (average approximately 17 years), middle-aged (around 37), aged (approximately 59) and long-lived (82). To track age-related changes in TCR beta repertoire diversity, the study relied on deep sequencing normalized with unique cDNA molecular identifiers. To avoid experimental bias, donors of different ages were distributed randomly across sequencing lanes. Using the same blood draw, the study looked at two additional independent replicas of 1 million unique cDNA reads for two donors, one aged 18 to 30 and the other aged 80 or older.

The CDR3 covers 13 residues, taking in both the cysteine and the phenylalanine. The kept DNA is CDR3 alone, 39 bases in frame from the first base. V drops 6 bases and J drops 1 base, leaving 10 bases in between. From a lookup of the germline V gene, CDR1 and CDR2 are SQVTM and ANQGSEA. Library construction relied on 5' RACE. The instrument given in TCRdb is Illumina HiSeq 2500. A second 7 to 11 cycle PCR used a sample-barcoded 5' primer and a J-beta primer mix. A unique molecular identifier was introduced onto each TCR beta cDNA molecule by a template-switch 5' adaptor carrying 12 random nucleotides. At least 2.5 million CDR3-containing paired-end reads were obtained from each sample. The Mint cDNA synthesis kit, primed by a TRBC-specific oligonucleotide, was used to synthesize first-strand cDNA from all RNA. Following uracil-DNA glycosylase treatment, a first 18-cycle PCR with universal primers M1SS and BC2_uni_R was performed on all cDNA. The authors' pipeline ran thus. For normalization, 1 million high-quality reads were randomly selected from each sample, with every read carrying a distinct molecular identifier. Instead of being binned into consensus sequences, reads with shared molecular identifiers were discarded. CDR3 identification, clonotype clustering and error correction used MiTCR with a Q25 quality threshold and the strictest error-elimination algorithm. A nonparametric unseen species model using Euler transformation provided a lower-bound estimate of total TCR beta diversity. Clones were called with MiXCR by TCRdb after fastp trimmed the public reads at Q25, and only in-frame beta chains were retained. Each entry merges the rows of one CDR3 protein and shows their most common DNA and genes. These V and J calls rely on TCRdb rather than the paper's analysis. The sample contains over 600,000 distinct CDR3 sequences, around 38% of them found a single time. The ten largest account for roughly 30% of the sample.

Systemically healthy Caucasian individuals from Russia, 39 in total and aged about 6 to 95 years, were included as donors. Each donor gave ten milliliters of peripheral blood, collected into EDTA-treated Vacutainer tubes. Ficoll-Paque density-gradient centrifugation was used to isolate PBMCs, with at least 6 million obtained per sample. Total RNA was extracted from PBMCs with Trizol reagent, with at least 5.5 micrograms obtained per sample. Naive CD45RAhigh/CD27high T cell percentages were measured by flow cytometry on a PBMC aliquot from every donor. Here is what the overall study found, with its caveats: Estimates of total diversity based on one million sequenced T cells were regarded as lower bounds and as underestimates. Compared with the aged group, the long-lived group had more naive CD4+ T cells, fewer expanded clones and increased TCR diversity, a pattern suggesting age selection. Conclusive comparison of naive and antigen-experienced compartments was prevented by the profiling of bulk unsorted PBMCs. Donor CMV infection status was unknown, potentially confounding age-related changes in expanded clonotypes. There was a strong correlation between observed TCR beta diversity and the percentage of naive T cells measured by flow cytometry. As age increased, observed TCR beta diversity per million T cells dropped in a roughly linear way, and a significant reduction was already evident by age 40.

Input material: blood. The source is an elderly man in good health. The sequence joins TRBV29-1 to TRBJ1-3, with no D gene named confidently. The CDR3 reads CSVAIGSGNTIYF. The base sequence is TGCAGCGTCGCCATTGGGTCTGGAAACACCATATATTTT.